The sequence of this TCR beta chain was determined in a study of T cell responses to AZD1222 COVID-19 vaccine. Points from the study as a whole: Across spike, vaccine-associated CD4 TCRs were found, dominant at 160-218 and 743-854.

Germline V gene data show CDR1 as MDHEN and CDR2 as SYDVKM. Trimming left V 4 bases short and J 8 bases short, with 26 bases between. This CDR3 contains 18 residues. Worth noting for this clone: What it recognizes is unknown.

This table comes from immunoSEQ multiplex PCR, and its TCRdb copy is limited to in-frame clones, with some not included. Among around 140,000 clones listed, more than 85% were seen once. This specimen was peripheral blood, taken on day 0 of AZD1222 vaccination. The chain uses TRBV28 and TRBJ2-2, with D unclear. The receptor's source is an adult in good health. CDR3 nucleotides: TGTGCCAGCAGTTCCCCGCTGGACCCGGTTTCTTATGAGGGGGAGCTGTTTTTT. Amino acid sequence: CASSSPLDPVSYEGELFF.